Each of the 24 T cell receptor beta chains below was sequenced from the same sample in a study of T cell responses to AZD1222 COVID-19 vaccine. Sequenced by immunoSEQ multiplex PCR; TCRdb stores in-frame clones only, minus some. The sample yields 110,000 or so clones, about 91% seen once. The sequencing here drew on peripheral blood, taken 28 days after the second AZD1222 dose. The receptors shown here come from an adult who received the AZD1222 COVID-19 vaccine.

This chain's CDR3 is CASSQRLADYNEQFF. As DNA, the CDR3 is TGCGCCAGCAGCCAGAGACTAGCGGATTACAATGAGCAGTTCTTC. The V and J genes are TRBV4-1 and TRBJ2-1, with 9 nucleotides matching TRBD2. Germline lookup yields CDR1 MGHRA and CDR2 YSYEKL. The CDR3 totals 15 residues. With V trimmed by 3 bases and J by 4 bases, 4 bases remained unmatched.

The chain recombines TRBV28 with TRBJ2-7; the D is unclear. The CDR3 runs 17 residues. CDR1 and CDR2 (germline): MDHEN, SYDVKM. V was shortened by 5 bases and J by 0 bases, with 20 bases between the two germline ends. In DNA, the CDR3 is TGTGCCAGCAGTGATATAGCAGGCAGATCCGACTCCTACGAGCAGTACTTC. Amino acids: CASSDIAGRSDSYEQYF.

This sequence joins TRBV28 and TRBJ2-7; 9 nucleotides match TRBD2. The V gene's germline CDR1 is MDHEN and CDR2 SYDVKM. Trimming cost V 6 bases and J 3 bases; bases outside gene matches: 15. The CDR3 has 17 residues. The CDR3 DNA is TGTGCCAGCAGAAAAACACTAAAGGGTAGCGGGAGCTACGAGCAGTACTTC. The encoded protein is CASRKTLKGSGSYEQYF.

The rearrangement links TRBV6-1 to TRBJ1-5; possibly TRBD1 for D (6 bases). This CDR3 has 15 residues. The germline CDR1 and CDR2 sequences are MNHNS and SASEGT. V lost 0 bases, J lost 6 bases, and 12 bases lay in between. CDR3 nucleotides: TGTGCCAGCAGTGAAGCAGGGGGGTTTAGTCAGCCCCAGCATTTT. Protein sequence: CASSEAGGFSQPQHF.

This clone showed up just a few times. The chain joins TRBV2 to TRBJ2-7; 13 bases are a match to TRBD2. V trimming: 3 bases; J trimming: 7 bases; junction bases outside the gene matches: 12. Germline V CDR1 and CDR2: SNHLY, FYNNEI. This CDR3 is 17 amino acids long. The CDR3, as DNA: TGTGCCAGCAGTGAGGCGTTTGGACTAGCGGGAGTAAAGGAGCAGTACTTC. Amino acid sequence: CASSEAFGLAGVKEQYF.

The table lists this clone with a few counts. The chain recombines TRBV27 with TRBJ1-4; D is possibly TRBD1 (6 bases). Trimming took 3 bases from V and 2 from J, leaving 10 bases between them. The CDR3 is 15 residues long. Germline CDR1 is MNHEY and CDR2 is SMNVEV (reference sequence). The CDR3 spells CASSFRQGTNEKLFF. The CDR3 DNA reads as TGTGCCAGCAGTTTCCGGCAGGGGACTAATGAAAAACTGTTTTTT.

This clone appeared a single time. CDR3 nucleotide sequence: TGTGCCAGTAGTATAGATAGACTCGGGGAGCTGTTTTTT. Translated: CASSIDRLGELFF. The chain is built from TRBV19 and TRBJ2-2; D remains unclear. The length of the CDR3 is 13 residues. Germline assignment: CDR1 LNHDA and CDR2 SQIVND (reference sequence). The germline V and J ends were trimmed by 0 bases and 7 bases, with 6 bases remaining between them.

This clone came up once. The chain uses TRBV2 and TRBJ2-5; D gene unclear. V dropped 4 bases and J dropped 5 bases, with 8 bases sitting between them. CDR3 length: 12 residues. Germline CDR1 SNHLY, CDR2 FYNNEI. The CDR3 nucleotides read TGTGCCAGCAGTGTCTGGGTGGAGACCCAGTACTTC. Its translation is CASSVWVETQYF.

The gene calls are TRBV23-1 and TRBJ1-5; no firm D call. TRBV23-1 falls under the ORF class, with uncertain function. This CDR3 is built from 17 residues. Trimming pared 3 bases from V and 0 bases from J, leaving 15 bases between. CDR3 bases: TGCGCCAGCAGTCATCGTAAAGTCCAGGATAGCAATCAGCCCCAGCATTTT. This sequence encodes CASSHRKVQDSNQPQHF.

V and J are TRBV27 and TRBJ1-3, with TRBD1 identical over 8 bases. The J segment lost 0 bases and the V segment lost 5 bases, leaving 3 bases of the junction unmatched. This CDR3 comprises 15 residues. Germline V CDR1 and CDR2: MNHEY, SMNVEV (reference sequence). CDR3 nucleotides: TGTGCCAGCAGTCAGGGGGCGAACTCTGGAAACACCATATATTTT. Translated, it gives CASSQGANSGNTIYF.

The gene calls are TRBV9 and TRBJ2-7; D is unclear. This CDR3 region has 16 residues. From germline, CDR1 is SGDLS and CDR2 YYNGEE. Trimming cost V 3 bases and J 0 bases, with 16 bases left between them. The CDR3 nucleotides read TGTGCCAGCAGCGCCCTTCGGACGGAAGCCTCCTACGAGCAGTACTTC. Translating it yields CASSALRTEASYEQYF.

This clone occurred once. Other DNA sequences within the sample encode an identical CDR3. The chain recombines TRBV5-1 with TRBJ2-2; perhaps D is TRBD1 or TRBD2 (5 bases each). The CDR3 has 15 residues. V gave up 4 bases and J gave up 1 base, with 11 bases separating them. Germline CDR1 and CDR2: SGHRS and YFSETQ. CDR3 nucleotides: TGCGCCAGCAGCCCCGGGACGGTGAACACCGGGGAGCTGTTTTTT. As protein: CASSPGTVNTGELFF. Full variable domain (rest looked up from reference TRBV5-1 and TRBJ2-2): KAGVTQTPRYLIKTRGQQVTLSCSPISGHRSVSWYQQTPGQGLQFLFEYFSETQRNKGNFPGRFSGRQFSNSRSEMNVSTLELGDSALYLCASSPGTVNTGELFFGEGSRLTVL.

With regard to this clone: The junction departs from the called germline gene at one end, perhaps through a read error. The CDR3 spells CASSNSGTGSSEQYF. CDR3 DNA sequence: TGTGCCAGCAGTAACTCCGGGACAGGCTCCTCCGAGCAGTACTTC. V is TRBV28 and J is TRBJ2-7, with 8 bases that match TRBD1. Germline CDR1 reads MDHEN; CDR2 reads SYDVKM. This CDR3 spans 15 amino acids.

The chain's CDR3 is CASERGRGGAFF. The DNA for the CDR3 is TGTGCCAGCGAACGGGGGCGAGGGGGAGCTTTCTTT. The chain carries TRBV2 and TRBJ1-1, with a tentative D call TRBD1 (6 bases). V dropped 8 bases and J dropped 10 bases, with 17 bases sitting between them. The CDR3 totals 12 residues. Germline lookup yields CDR1 SNHLY and CDR2 FYNNEI.

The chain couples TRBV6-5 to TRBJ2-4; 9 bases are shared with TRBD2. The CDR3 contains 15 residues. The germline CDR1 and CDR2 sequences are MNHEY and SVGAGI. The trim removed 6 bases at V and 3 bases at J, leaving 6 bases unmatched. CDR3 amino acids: CASSLTSGIKNIQYF. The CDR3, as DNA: TGTGCCAGCAGCTTGACTAGCGGAATCAAAAACATTCAGTACTTC.

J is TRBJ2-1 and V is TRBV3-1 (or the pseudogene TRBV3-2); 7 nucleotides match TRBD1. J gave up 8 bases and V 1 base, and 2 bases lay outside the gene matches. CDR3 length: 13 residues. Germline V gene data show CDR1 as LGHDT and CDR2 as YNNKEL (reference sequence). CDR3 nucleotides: TGTGCCAGCAGCCAAGTAGGGGGCTATGAGCAGTTCTTC. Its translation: CASSQVGGYEQFF.

In nucleotides, the CDR3 is TGTGCCAGCAGCACCGGGACAGGGGGTTACGAGCAGTACTTC. It specifies CASSTGTGGYEQYF. This rearrangement joins TRBV7-6 to TRBJ2-7; the match to TRBD1 covers 11 bases. The CDR3 is made up of 14 amino acids. The V and J ends lost 5 bases and 4 bases, in that order; junction bases with no gene match: 4. CDR1 and CDR2 from the germline V gene are SGHVS and FNYEAQ.

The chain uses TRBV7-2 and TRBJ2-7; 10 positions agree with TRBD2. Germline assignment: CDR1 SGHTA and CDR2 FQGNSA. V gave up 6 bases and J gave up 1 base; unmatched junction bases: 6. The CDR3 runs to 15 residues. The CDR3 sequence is CASSPSTSGSYEQYF. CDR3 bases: TGTGCCAGCAGTCCCTCGACTAGCGGGTCCTACGAGCAGTACTTC. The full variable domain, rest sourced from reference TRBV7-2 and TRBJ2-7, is GAGVSQSPSNKVTEKGKDVELRCDPISGHTALYWYRQSLGQGLEFLIYFQGNSAPDKSGLPSDRFSAERTGGSVSTLTIQRTQQEDSAVYLCASSPSTSGSYEQYFGPGTRLTVT.

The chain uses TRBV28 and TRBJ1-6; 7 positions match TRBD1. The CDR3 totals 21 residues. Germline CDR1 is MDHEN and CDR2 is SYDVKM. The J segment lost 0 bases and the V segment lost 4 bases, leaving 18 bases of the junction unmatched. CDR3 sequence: CASSSPSHKTGSSSYNSPLHF. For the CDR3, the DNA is TGTGCCAGCAGTTCGCCCTCACATAAGACAGGGAGTAGCTCCTATAATTCACCCCTCCACTTT.

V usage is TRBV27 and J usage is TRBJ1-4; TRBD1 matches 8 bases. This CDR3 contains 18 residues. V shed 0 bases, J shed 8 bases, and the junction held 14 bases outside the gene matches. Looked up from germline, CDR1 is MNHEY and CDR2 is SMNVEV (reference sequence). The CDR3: CASSLSVGANRGDEKLFF. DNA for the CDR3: TGTGCCAGCAGTTTATCCGTCGGAGCGAACAGGGGGGACGAAAAACTGTTTTTT.

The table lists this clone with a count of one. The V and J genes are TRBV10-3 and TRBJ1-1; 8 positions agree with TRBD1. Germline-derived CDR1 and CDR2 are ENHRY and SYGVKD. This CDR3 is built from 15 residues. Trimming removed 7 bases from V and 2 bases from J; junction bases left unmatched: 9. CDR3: CAITDPDRVNTEAFF. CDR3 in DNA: TGTGCCATCACTGACCCGGACAGGGTTAACACTGAAGCTTTCTTT.

This CDR3 is CASAGLRADEQYF. The CDR3 coding sequence is TGTGCCAGCGCGGGCTTAAGAGCTGACGAGCAGTACTTC. The J gene is TRBJ2-7, the V gene TRBV9; a weak D match, TRBD2 (5 bases). The CDR3 runs 13 residues. CDR1 and CDR2 (germline): SGDLS, YYNGEE. The ends were cut back, 7 bases at V and 5 bases at J, with 16 bases in the middle. Using reference TRBV9 and TRBJ2-7 for the parts outside the CDR3, the full variable domain is DSGVTQTPKHLITATGQRVTLRCSPRSGDLSVYWYQQSLDQGLQFLIQYYNGEERAKGNILERFSAQQFPDLHSELNLSSLELGDSALYFCASAGLRADEQYFGPGTRLTVT.

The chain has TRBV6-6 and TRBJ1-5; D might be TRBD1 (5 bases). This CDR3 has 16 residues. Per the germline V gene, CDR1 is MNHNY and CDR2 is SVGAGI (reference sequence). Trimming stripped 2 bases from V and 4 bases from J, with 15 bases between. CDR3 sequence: CASSYHWGEPNQPQHF. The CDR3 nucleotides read TGTGCCAGCAGTTACCATTGGGGGGAACCGAATCAGCCCCAGCATTTT.

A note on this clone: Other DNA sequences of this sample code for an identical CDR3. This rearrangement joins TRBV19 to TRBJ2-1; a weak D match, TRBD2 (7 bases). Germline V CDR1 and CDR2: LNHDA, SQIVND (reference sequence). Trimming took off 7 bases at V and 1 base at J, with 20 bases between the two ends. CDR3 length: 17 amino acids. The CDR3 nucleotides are TGTGCCAGTACTGGGGGGCGCGGGGGAGTGTCCTACAATGAGCAGTTCTTC. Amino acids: CASTGGRGGVSYNEQFF.